This T cell receptor (beta chain) was retrieved from a study of sequential checkpoint blockade in melanoma. Study-wide context: Each arm's sequence ended with maintenance nivolumab. After nivolumab or ipilimumab alone, about 22 patients had week-13 rebiopsies.

The CDR3 runs to 15 residues. V was cut by 0 bases and J by 0 bases, with 10 bases left in between. Germline V CDR1 and CDR2: GTSNPN, SVGIG (reference sequence). The treatment denotes: randomized to nivolumab then ipilimumab (arm A) or the reverse (arm B). The table came from immunoSEQ multiplex PCR; TCRdb's copy has only in-frame clones and leaves some out. The sample carries over 2,500 clones, around 20% recorded once. This clone was detected only a few times. The sequencing here drew on tumor tissue (inferred from file names), taken from a patient given nivolumab and ipilimumab in sequence. J is TRBJ2-3 and V is TRBV30, with D maybe TRBD2 (5 bases). This receptor was taken from a human donor with melanoma. In nucleotides, the CDR3 is TGTGCCTGGAGTGTAAGCGGTGTAAGCACAGATACGCAGTATTTT. This sequence encodes CAWSVSGVSTDTQYF.